These T cell receptor beta chains were read from a single sample in a study of blood T cells in healthy people across ages. TCRdb independently ran MiXCR on the 5' RACE reads; one entry per CDR3 protein. This table holds around 800,000 distinct CDR3 sequences, roughly 50% found once. Sample: blood. The receptors originated from a man of 80 years or more in good health. Both conserved end residues are part of each CDR3. Each record gives: V gene, D gene, clone size, J gene, CDR3 protein, CDR3 DNA. D genes are given only for firm matches. Rows may omit the clone size; those that give it use once, few, many or a size class.

TRBV29-1	.	few	TRBJ2-3	CSAGEGDRYAYF	TGCAGCGCGGGAGAGGGGGACAGATACGCGTATTTT
TRBV12-3/TRBV12-4	.	once	TRBJ1-4	CASGAASGRINEKLFF	TGTGCCAGCGGCGCTGCCTCCGGACGGATTAATGAAAAACTGTTTTTT
TRBV12-3/TRBV12-4	TRBD2	.	TRBJ2-5	CASSLIPRGLAGGPRETQYF	TGTGCCAGCAGTTTAATACCACGGGGACTAGCGGGAGGGCCGAGGGAGACCCAGTACTTC
TRBV12-3/TRBV12-4	.	few	TRBJ2-1	CASSLLGGLNEQFF	TGTGCCAGCAGTTTATTGGGGGGGCTGAATGAGCAGTTCTTC
TRBV6-2/TRBV6-3	.	few	TRBJ1-6	CASSYFRASYNSPLHF	TGTGCCAGCAGTTACTTCCGGGCGTCCTATAATTCACCCCTCCACTTT
TRBV12-3/TRBV12-4	.	.	TRBJ2-1	CASRPDSNEQFF	TGTGCCAGCAGACCCGACAGCAATGAGCAGTTCTTC
TRBV29-1	TRBD2	few	TRBJ2-5	CSVGSGSGTQETQYF	TGCAGCGTTGGGTCCGGCAGCGGGACCCAAGAGACCCAGTACTTC
TRBV2	TRBD2	.	TRBJ2-1	CASSAQSGRAANERFF	TGTGCCAGCAGTGCCCAAAGCGGGAGGGCGGCCAATGAGCGGTTCTTC
TRBV10-3	.	few	TRBJ2-5	CAISETGPALTRQETQYF	TGTGCCATCAGTGAGACAGGGCCAGCCCTTACGAGACAAGAGACCCAGTACTTC
TRBV12-3/TRBV12-4	TRBD2	few	TRBJ2-7	CASRGGLAGGEQYF	TGTGCCAGCAGAGGGGGCCTAGCGGGAGGCGAGCAGTACTTC
TRBV20-1	.	.	TRBJ1-1	CSARAAIPPNTEAFF	TGCAGTGCTAGAGCGGCAATTCCCCCGAACACTGAAGCTTTCTTT
TRBV6-5	TRBD2	.	TRBJ2-3	CASSYSWLAGGPNTQYF	TGTGCCAGCAGTTACTCCTGGCTAGCGGGAGGGCCTAATACGCAGTATTTT
TRBV27	TRBD1	.	TRBJ1-6	CASSLDRASAPLHF	TGTGCCAGCAGTCTGGACAGGGCTTCGGCACCCCTCCACTTT
TRBV3-1	.	.	TRBJ2-1	CASNTKGGKGDEQFF	TGTGCCAGCAACACAAAGGGCGGGAAGGGGGATGAGCAGTTCTTC
TRBV6-6	TRBD1	.	TRBJ2-1	CASSPRQGHNEQFF	TGTGCCAGCAGTCCTCGACAGGGCCACAATGAGCAGTTCTTC
TRBV24-1	TRBD1	.	TRBJ2-1	CATSDPTGGGEQFF	TGTGCCACCAGTGACCCGACAGGGGGCGGTGAGCAGTTCTTC
TRBV20-1	.	.	TRBJ2-1	CSAPPPRVTRHEQFF	TGCAGTGCTCCCCCACCCAGGGTAACTCGTCATGAGCAGTTCTTC
TRBV7-2	.	.	TRBJ2-1	CASSALNPGYNEQFF	TGTGCCAGCAGCGCCCTAAATCCGGGCTACAATGAGCAGTTCTTC
TRBV20-1	.	.	TRBJ2-7	CSARGWQGSYEQYF	TGCAGTGCTAGAGGGTGGCAGGGATCCTACGAGCAGTACTTC
TRBV12-3/TRBV12-4	TRBD2	few	TRBJ2-1	CASSFLLGLGGNEQFF	TGTGCCAGCAGTTTCCTACTCGGACTAGGAGGAAATGAGCAGTTCTTC
TRBV6-2/TRBV6-3	TRBD2	few	TRBJ2-7	CASSFRGGYEQYF	TGTGCCAGCAGTTTTCGGGGGGGCTACGAGCAGTACTTC
TRBV21-1	.	.	TRBJ2-1	CASSIRPPGPAPYSSYNEQFF	TGTGCCAGCAGCATTCGACCCCCGGGACCTGCTCCCTATAGCTCCTACAATGAGCAGTTCTTC
TRBV12-3/TRBV12-4	.	.	TRBJ1-2	CASILDRVAYGYTF	TGTGCCAGCATTTTAGATCGGGTGGCCTATGGCTACACCTTC
TRBV10-3	.	.	TRBJ2-3	CAISGGADTQYF	TGTGCCATCAGTGGGGGGGCAGATACGCAGTATTTT
TRBV29-1	.	.	TRBJ2-7	CSLRDGSYEQYF	TGCAGCCTTAGGGACGGATCCTACGAGCAGTACTTC
TRBV29-1	.	.	TRBJ2-1	CSVAPLGGRNEQFF	TGCAGCGTTGCCCCCCTCGGAGGGAGGAATGAGCAGTTCTTC
TRBV20-1	.	.	TRBJ1-1	CSARRTGPVTEAFF	TGCAGTGCTAGACGAACAGGACCGGTCACTGAAGCTTTCTTT
TRBV27	TRBD1	.	TRBJ1-1	CASSPRVGQGRAEAFF	TGTGCCAGCAGTCCCCGAGTGGGACAGGGGAGGGCTGAAGCTTTCTTT
TRBV7-2	TRBD2	.	TRBJ2-1	CASSPGTSGRRYNEQFF	TGTGCCAGCAGCCCTGGGACTAGCGGGAGGCGGTACAATGAGCAGTTCTTC
TRBV5-1	.	.	TRBJ2-2	CASSTGRSGTGELFF	TGCGCCAGCAGCACTGGACGGTCGGGCACCGGGGAGCTGTTTTTT
TRBV29-1	.	.	TRBJ1-4	CSSYPLGVSRPEKLFF	TGCAGCTCCTATCCCCTTGGAGTCTCAAGGCCCGAAAAACTGTTTTTT